This T cell receptor (beta chain) was observed in a study of sequential checkpoint blockade in melanoma. Assay: immunoSEQ multiplex PCR; the TCRdb copy retains only in-frame clones and omits some. The table has approximately 10,000 clones, nearly 80% seen once. Trimming stripped 4 bases from V and 2 bases from J, with 16 bases between. CDR1 SGDLS and CDR2 YYNGEE come from the germline V gene. This CDR3 spans 15 amino acids. Noted treatment: randomized to nivolumab then ipilimumab (arm A) or the reverse (arm B). None of the patients previously received DNA-damaging chemotherapy. The chain is built from TRBV9 and TRBJ2-7, with D possibly being TRBD1 (7 bases). The TCR was taken from a human donor with melanoma. Here the sequenced sample was CD8+ T cells sorted from blood (inferred from file names), taken from a patient given nivolumab and ipilimumab in sequence. CDR3 sequence reads: CASSPLTGRTYEQYF. In DNA form, the CDR3 reads TGTGCCAGCAGCCCTTTGACAGGGAGGACCTACGAGCAGTACTTC.